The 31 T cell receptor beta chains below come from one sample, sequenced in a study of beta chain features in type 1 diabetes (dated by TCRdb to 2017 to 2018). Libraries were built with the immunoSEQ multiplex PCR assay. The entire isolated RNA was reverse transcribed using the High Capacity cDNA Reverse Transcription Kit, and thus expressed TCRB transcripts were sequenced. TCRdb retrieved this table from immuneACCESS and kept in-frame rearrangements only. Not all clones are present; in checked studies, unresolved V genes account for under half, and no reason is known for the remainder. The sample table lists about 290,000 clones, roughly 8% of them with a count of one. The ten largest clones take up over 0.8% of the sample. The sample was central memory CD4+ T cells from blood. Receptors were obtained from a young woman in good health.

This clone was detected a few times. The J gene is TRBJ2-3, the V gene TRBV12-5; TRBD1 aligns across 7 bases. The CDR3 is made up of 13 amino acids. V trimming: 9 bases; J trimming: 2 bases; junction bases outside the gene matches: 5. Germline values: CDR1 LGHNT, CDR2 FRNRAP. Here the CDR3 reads CASGTENTDTQYF. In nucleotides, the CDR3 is TGTGCTAGCGGGACAGAGAACACAGATACGCAGTATTTT.

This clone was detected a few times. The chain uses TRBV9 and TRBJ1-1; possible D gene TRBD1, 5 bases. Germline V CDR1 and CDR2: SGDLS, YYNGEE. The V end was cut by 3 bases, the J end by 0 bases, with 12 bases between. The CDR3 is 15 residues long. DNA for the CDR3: TGTGCCAGCAGCGGTGGCAGGGAAATGAACACTGAAGCTTTCTTT. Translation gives CASSGGREMNTEAFF.

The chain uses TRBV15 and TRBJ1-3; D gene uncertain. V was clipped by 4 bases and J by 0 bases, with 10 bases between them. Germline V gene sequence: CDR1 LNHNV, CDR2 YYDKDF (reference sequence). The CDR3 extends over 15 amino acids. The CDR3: CATSTLRSSGNTIYF. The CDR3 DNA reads TGTGCCACCAGCACCCTCCGGAGCTCTGGAAACACCATATATTTT.

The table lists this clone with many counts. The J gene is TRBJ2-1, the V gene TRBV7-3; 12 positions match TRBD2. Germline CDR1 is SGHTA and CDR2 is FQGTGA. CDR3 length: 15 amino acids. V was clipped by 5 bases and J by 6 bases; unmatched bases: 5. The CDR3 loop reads CASSPATSGSNEQFF. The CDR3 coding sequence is TGTGCCAGCAGCCCCGCGACTAGCGGGAGCAATGAGCAGTTCTTC. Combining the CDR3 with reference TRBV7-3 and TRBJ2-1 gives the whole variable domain GAGVSQTPSNKVTEKGKYVELRCDPISGHTALYWYRQSLGQGPEFLIYFQGTGAADDSGLPNDRFFAVRPEGSVSTLKIQRTERGDSAVYLCASSPATSGSNEQFFGPGTRLTVL.

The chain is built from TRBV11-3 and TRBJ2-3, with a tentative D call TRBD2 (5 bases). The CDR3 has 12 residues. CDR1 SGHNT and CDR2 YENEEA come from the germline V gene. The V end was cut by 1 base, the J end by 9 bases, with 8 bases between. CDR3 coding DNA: TGTGCCAGCAGCTTAGTAAGCGGAACGCAGTATTTT. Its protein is CASSLVSGTQYF.

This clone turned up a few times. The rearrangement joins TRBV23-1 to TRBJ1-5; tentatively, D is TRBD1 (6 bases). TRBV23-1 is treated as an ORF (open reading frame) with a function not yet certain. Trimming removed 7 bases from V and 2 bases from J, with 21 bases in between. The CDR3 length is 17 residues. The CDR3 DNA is TGCGCCAGCACCCGAAACCCGGACAGACGGGGCAATCAGCCCCAGCATTTT. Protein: CASTRNPDRRGNQPQHF.

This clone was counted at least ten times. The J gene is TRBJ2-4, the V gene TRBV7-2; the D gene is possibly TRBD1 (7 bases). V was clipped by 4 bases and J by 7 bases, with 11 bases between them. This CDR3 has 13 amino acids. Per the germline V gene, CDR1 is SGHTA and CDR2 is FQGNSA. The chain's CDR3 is CASSSGGMNIQYF. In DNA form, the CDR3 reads TGTGCCAGCAGCTCAGGGGGGATGAACATTCAGTACTTC.

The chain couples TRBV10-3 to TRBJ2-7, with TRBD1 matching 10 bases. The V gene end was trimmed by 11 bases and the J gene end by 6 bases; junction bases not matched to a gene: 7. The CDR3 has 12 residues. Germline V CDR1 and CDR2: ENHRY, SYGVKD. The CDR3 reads CAVGQGLSEQYV. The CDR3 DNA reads TGTGCCGTGGGACAGGGGCTTAGCGAGCAGTACGTC.

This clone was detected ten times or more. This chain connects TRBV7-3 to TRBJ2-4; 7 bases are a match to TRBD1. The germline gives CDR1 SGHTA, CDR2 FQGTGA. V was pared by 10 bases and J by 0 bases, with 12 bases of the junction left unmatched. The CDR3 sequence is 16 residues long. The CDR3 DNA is TGTGCCATAATCCAGGGGACAGATCTAGCCAAAAACATTCAGTACTTC. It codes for CAIIQGTDLAKNIQYF.

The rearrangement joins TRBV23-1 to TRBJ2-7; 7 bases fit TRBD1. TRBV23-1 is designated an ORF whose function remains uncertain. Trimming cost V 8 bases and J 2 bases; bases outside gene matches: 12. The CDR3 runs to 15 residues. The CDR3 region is CASVHRGPVPYEQYV. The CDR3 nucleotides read TGCGCCAGCGTACACAGGGGCCCAGTGCCCTACGAGCAGTACGTC.

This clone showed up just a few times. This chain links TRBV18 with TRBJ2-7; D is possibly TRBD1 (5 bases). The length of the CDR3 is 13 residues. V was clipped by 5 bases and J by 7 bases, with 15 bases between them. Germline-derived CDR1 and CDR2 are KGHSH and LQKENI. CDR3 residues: CASSGSRAGEQYF. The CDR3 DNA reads TGTGCCAGCTCAGGTTCCAGGGCCGGGGAGCAGTACTTC.

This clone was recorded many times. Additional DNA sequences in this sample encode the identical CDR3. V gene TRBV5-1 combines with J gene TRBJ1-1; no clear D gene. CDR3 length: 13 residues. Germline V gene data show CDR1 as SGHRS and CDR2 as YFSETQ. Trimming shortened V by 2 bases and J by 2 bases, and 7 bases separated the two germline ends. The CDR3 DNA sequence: TGCGCCAGCAGCTTCGACCGTAACACTGAAGCTTTCTTT. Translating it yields CASSFDRNTEAFF.

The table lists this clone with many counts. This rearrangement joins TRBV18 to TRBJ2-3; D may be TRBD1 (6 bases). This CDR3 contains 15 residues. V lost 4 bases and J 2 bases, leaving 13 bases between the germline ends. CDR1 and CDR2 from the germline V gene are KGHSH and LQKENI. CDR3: CASSLRTGNTDTQYF. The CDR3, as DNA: TGTGCCAGCTCACTTCGTACAGGGAACACAGATACGCAGTATTTT.

For the CDR3, the DNA is TGTGCCAGCAGTTTAAAGACAGGGGTTGCCGGGGAGCTGTTTTTT. Translating it yields CASSLKTGVAGELFF. V gene TRBV27 combines with J gene TRBJ2-2; 8 bases are a match to TRBD1. CDR3 size: 15 residues. Looked up from germline, CDR1 is MNHEY and CDR2 is SMNVEV (reference sequence). After removal of 2 bases from V and 6 bases from J, the junction contained 5 bases not matched to a gene.

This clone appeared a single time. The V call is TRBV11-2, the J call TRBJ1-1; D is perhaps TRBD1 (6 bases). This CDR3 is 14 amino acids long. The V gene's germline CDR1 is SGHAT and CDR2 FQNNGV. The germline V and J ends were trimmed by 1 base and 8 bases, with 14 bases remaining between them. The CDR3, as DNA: TGTGCCAGCAGCTTAGTCACACAGGGCACAGAAGCTTTCTTT. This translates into CASSLVTQGTEAFF.

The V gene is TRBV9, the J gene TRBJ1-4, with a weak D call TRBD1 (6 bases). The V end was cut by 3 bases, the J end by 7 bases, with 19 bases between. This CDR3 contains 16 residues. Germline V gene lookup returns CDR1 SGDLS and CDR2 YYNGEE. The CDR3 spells CASSASQGGLGEKLFF. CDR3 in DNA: TGTGCCAGCAGCGCGAGCCAAGGGGGTCTGGGTGAAAAACTGTTTTTT.

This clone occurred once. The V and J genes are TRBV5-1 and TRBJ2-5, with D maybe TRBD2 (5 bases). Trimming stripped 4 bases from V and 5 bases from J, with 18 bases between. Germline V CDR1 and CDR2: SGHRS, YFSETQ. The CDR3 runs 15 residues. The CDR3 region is CASSPDRLLRETQYF. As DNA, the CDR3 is TGCGCCAGCAGCCCAGACCGACTACTCCGGGAGACCCAGTACTTC.

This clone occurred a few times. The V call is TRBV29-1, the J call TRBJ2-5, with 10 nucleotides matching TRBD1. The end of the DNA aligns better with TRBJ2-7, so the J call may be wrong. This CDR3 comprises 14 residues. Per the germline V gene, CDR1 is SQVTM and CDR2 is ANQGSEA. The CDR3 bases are TGCAGCGCCGTGACAGGGGGCGAGCCCTACGAGCAGTACTTC. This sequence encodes CSAVTGGEPYEQYF.

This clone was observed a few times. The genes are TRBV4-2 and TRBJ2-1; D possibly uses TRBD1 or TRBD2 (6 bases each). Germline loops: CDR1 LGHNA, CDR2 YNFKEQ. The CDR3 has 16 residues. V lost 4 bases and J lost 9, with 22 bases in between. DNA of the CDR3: TGTGCCAGCAGCCTCGGGGGACTGGGGGGCTCGTCTGAGCAGTTCTTC. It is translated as CASSLGGLGGSSEQFF.

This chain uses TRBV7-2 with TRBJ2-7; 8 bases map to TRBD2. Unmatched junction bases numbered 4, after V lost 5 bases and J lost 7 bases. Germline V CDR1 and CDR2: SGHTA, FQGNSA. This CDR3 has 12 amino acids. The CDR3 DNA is TGTGCCAGCAGCCCTCCTAGCGGGGAGCAGTACTTC. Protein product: CASSPPSGEQYF. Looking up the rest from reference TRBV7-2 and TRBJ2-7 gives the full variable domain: GAGVSQSPSNKVTEKGKDVELRCDPISGHTALYWYRQSLGQGLEFLIYFQGNSAPDKSGLPSDRFSAERTGGSVSTLTIQRTQQEDSAVYLCASSPPSGEQYFGPGTRLTVT.

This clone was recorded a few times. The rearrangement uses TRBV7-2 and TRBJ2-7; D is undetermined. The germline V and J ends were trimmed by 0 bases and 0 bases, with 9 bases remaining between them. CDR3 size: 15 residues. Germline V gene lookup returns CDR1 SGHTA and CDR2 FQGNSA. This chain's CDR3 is CASSLALVGSYEQYV. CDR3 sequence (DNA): TGTGCCAGCAGCTTAGCGTTGGTGGGCTCCTACGAGCAGTACGTC.

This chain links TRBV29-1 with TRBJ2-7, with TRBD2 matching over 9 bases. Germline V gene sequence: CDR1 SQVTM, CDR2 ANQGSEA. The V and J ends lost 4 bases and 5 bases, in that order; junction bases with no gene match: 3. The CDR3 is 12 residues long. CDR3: CSVGASGNEQYF. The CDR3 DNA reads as TGCAGCGTTGGGGCTAGCGGGAACGAGCAGTACTTC.

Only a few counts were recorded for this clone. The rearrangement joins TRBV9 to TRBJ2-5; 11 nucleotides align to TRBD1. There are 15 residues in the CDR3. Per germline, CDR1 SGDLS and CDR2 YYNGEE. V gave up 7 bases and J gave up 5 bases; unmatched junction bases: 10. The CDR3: CASSRGQGAGETQYF. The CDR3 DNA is TGTGCCAGCTCACGCGGACAGGGGGCCGGGGAGACCCAGTACTTC.

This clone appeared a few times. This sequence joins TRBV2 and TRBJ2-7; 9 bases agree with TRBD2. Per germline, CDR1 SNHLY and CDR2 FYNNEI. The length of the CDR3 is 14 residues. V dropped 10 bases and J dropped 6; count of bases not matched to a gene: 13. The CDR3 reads CATRLADLLAEQYF. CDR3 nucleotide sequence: TGTGCCACCCGACTAGCGGATCTCCTCGCCGAGCAGTACTTC.

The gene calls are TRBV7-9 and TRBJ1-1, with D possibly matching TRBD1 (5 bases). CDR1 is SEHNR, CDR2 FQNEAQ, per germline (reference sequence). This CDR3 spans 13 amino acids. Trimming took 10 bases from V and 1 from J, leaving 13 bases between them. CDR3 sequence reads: CAIISGPNTEAFF. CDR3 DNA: TGTGCCATAATCTCAGGGCCGAACACTGAAGCTTTCTTT.

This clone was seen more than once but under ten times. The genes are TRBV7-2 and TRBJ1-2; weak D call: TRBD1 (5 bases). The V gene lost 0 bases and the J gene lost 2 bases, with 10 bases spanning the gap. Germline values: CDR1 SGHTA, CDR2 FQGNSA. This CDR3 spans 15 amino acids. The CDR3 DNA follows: TGTGCCAGCAGCTTAGCGCAAGGGGTAAACTATGGCTACACCTTC. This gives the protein CASSLAQGVNYGYTF.

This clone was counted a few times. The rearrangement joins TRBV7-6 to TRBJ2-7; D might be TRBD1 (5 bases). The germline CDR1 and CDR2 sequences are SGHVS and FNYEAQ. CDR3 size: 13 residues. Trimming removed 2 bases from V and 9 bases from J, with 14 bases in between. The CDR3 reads CASSLLRQNTQYF. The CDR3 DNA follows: TGTGCCAGCAGCTTACTGCGACAGAATACGCAGTACTTC.

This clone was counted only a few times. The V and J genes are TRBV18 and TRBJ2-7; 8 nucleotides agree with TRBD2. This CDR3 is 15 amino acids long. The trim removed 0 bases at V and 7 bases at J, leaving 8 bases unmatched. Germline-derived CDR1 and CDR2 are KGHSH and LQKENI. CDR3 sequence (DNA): TGTGCCAGCTCACCACCTAGCGGGAAATCTCGGGAGCAGTACTTC. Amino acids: CASSPPSGKSREQYF.

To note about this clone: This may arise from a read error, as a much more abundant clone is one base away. The CDR3 region has the DNA TGTGCCAGCAGCCGTTCCACAGATACGCAGTATTTT. It translates to CASSRSTDTQYF. The chain uses TRBV9 and TRBJ2-3; unclear D gene. Germline V gives CDR1 SGDLS, CDR2 YYNGEE. The V end lost 4 bases, the J end lost 2 bases, and 5 bases lay between the germline ends. The CDR3 is made up of 12 amino acids.

CDR3 nucleotides: TGTGCCACCAGCAGGGACGGGTCCGACGAGCAGTACGTC. Protein product: CATSRDGSDEQYV. J is TRBJ2-7 and V is TRBV15, with no clear D. Germline lookup yields CDR1 LNHNV and CDR2 YYDKDF (reference sequence). V was trimmed by 3 bases and J by 5 bases, leaving 11 bases between them. This CDR3 has 13 residues.

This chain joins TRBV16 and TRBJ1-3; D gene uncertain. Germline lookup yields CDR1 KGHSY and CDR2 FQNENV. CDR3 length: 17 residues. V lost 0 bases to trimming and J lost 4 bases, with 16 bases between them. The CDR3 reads CASSQSLSRPLGNTIYF. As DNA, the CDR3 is TGTGCCAGCAGCCAATCCCTATCCCGCCCGCTCGGAAACACCATATATTTT.